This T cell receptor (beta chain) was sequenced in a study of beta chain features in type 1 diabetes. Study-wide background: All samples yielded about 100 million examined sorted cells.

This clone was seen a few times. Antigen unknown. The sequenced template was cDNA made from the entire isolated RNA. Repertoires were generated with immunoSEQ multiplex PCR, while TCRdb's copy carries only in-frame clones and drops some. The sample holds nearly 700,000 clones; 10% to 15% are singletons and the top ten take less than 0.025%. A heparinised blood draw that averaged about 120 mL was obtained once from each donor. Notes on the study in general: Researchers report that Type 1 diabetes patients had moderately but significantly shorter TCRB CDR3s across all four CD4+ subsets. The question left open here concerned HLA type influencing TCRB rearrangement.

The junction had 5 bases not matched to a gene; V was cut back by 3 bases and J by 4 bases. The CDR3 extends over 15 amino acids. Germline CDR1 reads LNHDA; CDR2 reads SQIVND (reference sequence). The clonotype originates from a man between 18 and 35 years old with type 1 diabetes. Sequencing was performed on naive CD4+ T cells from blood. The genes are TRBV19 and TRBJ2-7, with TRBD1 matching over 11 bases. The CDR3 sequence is CASSMRTGGLYEQYF. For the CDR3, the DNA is TGTGCCAGTAGTATGAGGACAGGGGGCTTGTACGAGCAGTACTTC. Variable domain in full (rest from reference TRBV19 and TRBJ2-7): DGGITQSPKYLFRKEGQNVTLSCEQNLNHDAMYWYRQDPGQGLRLIYYSQIVNDFQKGDIAEGYSVSREKKESFPLTVTSAQKNPTAFYLCASSMRTGGLYEQYFGPGTRLTVT.